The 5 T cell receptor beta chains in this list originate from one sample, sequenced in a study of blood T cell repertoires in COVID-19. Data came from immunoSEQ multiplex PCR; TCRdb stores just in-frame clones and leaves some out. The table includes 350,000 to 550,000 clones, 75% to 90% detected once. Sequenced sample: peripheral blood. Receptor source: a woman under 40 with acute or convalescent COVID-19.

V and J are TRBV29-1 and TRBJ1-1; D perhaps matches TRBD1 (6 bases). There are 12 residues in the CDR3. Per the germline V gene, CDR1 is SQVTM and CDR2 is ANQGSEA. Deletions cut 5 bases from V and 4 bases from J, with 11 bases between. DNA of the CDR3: TGCAGCGTTTCACAGGGTAGCACTGAAGCTTTCTTT. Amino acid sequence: CSVSQGSTEAFF.

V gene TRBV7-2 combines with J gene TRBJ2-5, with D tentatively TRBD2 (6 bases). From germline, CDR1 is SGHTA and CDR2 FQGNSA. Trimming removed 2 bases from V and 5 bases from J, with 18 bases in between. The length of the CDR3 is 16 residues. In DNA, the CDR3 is TGTGCCAGCAGCTTAAAGCGCGGCGGGGAACGCGAGACCCAGTACTTC. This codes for CASSLKRGGERETQYF.

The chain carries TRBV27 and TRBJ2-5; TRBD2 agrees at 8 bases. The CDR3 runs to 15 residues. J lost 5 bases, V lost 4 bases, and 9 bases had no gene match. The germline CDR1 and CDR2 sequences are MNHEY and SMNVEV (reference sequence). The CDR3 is CASSSEAGGFETQYF. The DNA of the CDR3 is TGTGCCAGCAGTTCAGAGGCGGGGGGTTTTGAGACCCAGTACTTC.

The CDR3 region is CAWSADRGDEQYF. The CDR3 nucleotides are TGTGCCTGGAGTGCGGACAGGGGGGACGAGCAGTACTTC. The rearrangement uses TRBV30 and TRBJ2-7, with TRBD1 identical over 10 bases. This CDR3 contains 13 residues. Looked up from germline, CDR1 is GTSNPN and CDR2 is SVGIG (reference sequence). Trimming took 1 base from V and 5 from J; bases not matched to a gene: 2.

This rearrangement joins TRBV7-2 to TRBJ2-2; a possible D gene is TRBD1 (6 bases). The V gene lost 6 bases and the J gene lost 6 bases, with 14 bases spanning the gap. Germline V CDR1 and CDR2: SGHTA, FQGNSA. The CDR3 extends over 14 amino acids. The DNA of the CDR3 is TGTGCCAGCAGTTTCGGTGGGGGCCCCGGGGAGCTGTTTTTT. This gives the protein CASSFGGGPGELFF.